This T cell receptor (beta chain) stems from a study of CD8 T cells in ankylosing spondylitis. TCRdb reprocessed the 5' RACE reads via MiXCR and lists one record per CDR3 protein. Among about 350,000 distinct CDR3 sequences listed, roughly 20% were seen once. The CDR3 has 14 amino acids. The junction had 7 bases not matched to a gene; V was cut back by 4 bases and J by 6 bases. Germline assignment: CDR1 SGDLS and CDR2 YYNGEE. This TCR came from a male donor with ankylosing spondylitis or in good health (not recorded which). V usage is TRBV9 and J usage is TRBJ1-5, with 7 bases fitting TRBD1. Sequenced sample: blood, either unsorted or a sorted T cell fraction (not recorded which). CDR3 nucleotides: TGTGCCAGCAGCCCCTCAGGGGGGAGTCAGCCCCAGCATTTT. This sequence encodes CASSPSGGSQPQHF.